This T cell receptor (beta chain) came from a study of CXCR3-negative and CXCR3-positive naive CD8 T cells. Overall study: Overall TRB read output was 120 million to 150 million, and each library contained about 1.5 +/- 0.3 million reads. Study-wide findings and caveats: Naive subsets displayed similar surface CD5, and TCR strength was inferred from TRB CDR3 properties.

Turning to this clonotype: The antigen is not known.

Preparation of TRB cDNA libraries relied on 5' RACE carrying UMI labels. Using the 5' RACE reads, TCRdb records one entry per CDR3 protein without DNA. There are some 50,000 distinct CDR3 sequences in the sample, with 1.5% held by the top ten. Sequenced: naive CXCR3- CD8+ T cells from blood. Subset described: CD45RO-CCR7+CD27+CD95- naive CD8+ T cells lacking CXCR3 (TNR3-). The sequence came from a human donor in good health. Some clones in this sample may be carry-over from other donors' samples.

The CDR3 loop reads CASSDRGQEGTEAFF. This chain joins TRBV5-1 and TRBJ1-1; checking the TCRdb D call of TRBD1 is not possible without DNA. Germline lookup yields CDR1 SGHRS and CDR2 YFSETQ. The CDR3 extends over 15 amino acids.